This entry describes one TCR beta chain. What it binds is not known. Before they underwent DNA extraction, samples held about 0.95-10 million cryopreserved PBMC. Runs used v3.0 of the immunoSEQ assay and were done at survey level. Method: immunoSEQ multiplex PCR; TCRdb's copy keeps in-frame clones and lacks some. The sample yields about 48,000 clones, around 80% seen once. This record comes from a study of long-term antiretroviral therapy in people with HIV. Germline assignment: CDR1 SGHDN and CDR2 FVKESK. Trimming cost V 1 base and J 7 bases, with 14 bases left between them. The length of the CDR3 is 15 residues. Study-level points and caveats: Viral resistance, ART adherence and therapy changes all lacked available data. Post-ART, diversity grew, though it stayed under transplant donor control levels. Clones that had undergone expansion before ART dominated the repertoire at all time points.

The chain joins TRBV14 to TRBJ2-1, with D possibly matching TRBD2 (6 bases). The receptor comes from a woman aged 18-29 years with HIV. This sample comprised unsorted PBMCs, obtained 0.8 years after starting antiretroviral therapy. CDR3 nucleotides: TGTGCCAGCAGCCAAGGTGGGAGGCCCAGGAATGAGCAGTTCTTC. As protein: CASSQGGRPRNEQFF.